The 29 T cell receptor beta chains presented below share a single source sample, sequenced in a study of cytomegalovirus exposure and HLA in healthy donors. This PCR relied on a set of 60 Vbeta primers and 13 Jbeta primers. Profiled with immunoSEQ multiplex PCR; TCRdb holds only in-frame clones, not every one. Of fewer than 110,000 clones in the sample, 55% to 85% were seen once. The sequencing sample was made of PBMCs. The receptors shown here come from a man younger than 45 in good health and CMV-seronegative.

This clone was picked up a small number of times. The rearrangement joins TRBV4-1 to TRBJ1-1, with D unclear. Germline assignment: CDR1 MGHRA and CDR2 YSYEKL. V gave up 7 bases and J gave up 4 bases, with 22 bases separating them. The CDR3 is made up of 16 amino acids. CDR3 in DNA: TGCGCCAGCAAGTTCCTGGCAACAGAGGAGGCCACTGAAGCTTTCTTT. It translates to CASKFLATEEATEAFF.

About this clone: The sample carries other DNA sequences with the same CDR3. The chain links TRBV28 to TRBJ2-2, with 9 bases aligning to TRBD1. Unmatched junction bases numbered 7, after V lost 4 bases and J lost 4 bases. The CDR3 spans 16 residues. Germline V CDR1 and CDR2: MDHEN, SYDVKM. CDR3 bases: TGTGCCAGCAGTTACGTACAGGGGGCCGGCACCGGGGAGCTGTTTTTT. As protein: CASSYVQGAGTGELFF.

J is TRBJ2-1 and V is TRBV7-9; maybe TRBD1 (6 bases). The CDR3 consists of 16 residues. Deletions cut 5 bases from V and 4 bases from J, with 18 bases between. The germline gives CDR1 SEHNR, CDR2 FQNEAQ (reference sequence). The CDR3 bases are TGTGCCAGCAGCCCCGGCCCGGGACACGGGTACAATGAGCAGTTCTTC. Encoded protein: CASSPGPGHGYNEQFF.

V usage is TRBV9 and J usage is TRBJ2-2, with TRBD2 as a possible D gene (6 bases). The CDR3 is 15 residues long. V gave up 3 bases and J gave up 6 bases, with 15 bases separating them. Looked up from germline, CDR1 is SGDLS and CDR2 is YYNGEE. Here the CDR3 reads CASSAGRWTAGELFF. Here the CDR3 DNA reads TGTGCCAGCAGCGCGGGGAGGTGGACTGCCGGGGAGCTGTTTTTT.

The chain recombines TRBV7-9 with TRBJ1-5, with TRBD1 as a possible D gene (5 bases). Germline CDR1 and CDR2: SEHNR and FQNEAQ (reference sequence). The CDR3 consists of 12 residues. V gave up 5 bases and J gave up 9 bases, with 11 bases separating them. CDR3 in DNA: TGTGCCAGCAGCGCGGGGACCTGGCCCCAGCATTTT. Its translation: CASSAGTWPQHF.

The chain combines TRBV2 with TRBJ2-2, with a possible D match to TRBD2 (6 bases). Per the germline V gene, CDR1 is SNHLY and CDR2 is FYNNEI. The CDR3 spans 15 residues. The V end was cut by 3 bases, the J end by 2 bases, with 10 bases between. The CDR3 DNA reads TGTGCCAGCAGTGAGGTTAGCGGAAACACCGGGGAGCTGTTTTTT. Its protein product is CASSEVSGNTGELFF.

The V call is TRBV2, the J call TRBJ2-6; 13 bases map to TRBD2. V shed 5 bases and J 1 base; nucleotides not matched to a gene: 5. Germline assignment: CDR1 SNHLY and CDR2 FYNNEI. CDR3 size: 18 residues. The CDR3 loop is CASSYTSGGASGANVLTF. DNA for the CDR3: TGTGCCAGCAGTTATACTAGCGGGGGGGCTTCTGGGGCCAACGTCCTGACTTTC.

This chain joins TRBV28 and TRBJ2-7, with 7 bases that match TRBD1. J gave up 1 base and V 7 bases, and 10 bases lay outside the gene matches. CDR1 and CDR2 from the germline V gene are MDHEN and SYDVKM. This CDR3 has 15 residues. The CDR3 DNA is TGTGCCAGCACCGAGGGGACAGCGACATCCTACGAGCAGTACTTC. Translating gives CASTEGTATSYEQYF. Variable domain in full (rest from reference TRBV28 and TRBJ2-7): DVKVTQSSRYLVKRTGEKVFLECVQDMDHENMFWYRQDPGLGLRLIYFSYDVKMKEKGDIPEGYSVSREKKERFSLILESASTNQTSMYLCASTEGTATSYEQYFGPGTRLTVT.

V is TRBV7-8 and J is TRBJ2-1; D may be TRBD1 (6 bases). Germline CDR1 reads SGHVS; CDR2 reads FQNEAQ. V dropped 0 bases and J dropped 0 bases, with 18 bases sitting between them. The CDR3 has 19 residues. CDR3 bases: TGTGCCAGCAGCTTAGCGACAAACAGGGATCTCAGCTCCTACAATGAGCAGTTCTTC. Protein sequence: CASSLATNRDLSSYNEQFF.

This clone appeared once. This chain links TRBV9 with TRBJ1-1; no clear D gene. The CDR3 length is 15 residues. The V gene's germline CDR1 is SGDLS and CDR2 YYNGEE. Trimming stripped 0 bases from V and 5 bases from J, with 14 bases between. Here the CDR3 DNA reads TGTGCCAGCAGCGTAGCCCGTTCGGGGAGGACTGAAGCTTTCTTT. Protein product: CASSVARSGRTEAFF.

The sample holds a few counts of this clone. The CDR3 DNA follows: TGCGCCAGCAGCTTGGGGGGACAGGGGCAAGGCTACACCTTC. Protein: CASSLGGQGQGYTF. This chain joins TRBV5-1 and TRBJ1-2; 10 bases line up with TRBD1. The V gene's germline CDR1 is SGHRS and CDR2 YFSETQ. This CDR3 has 14 amino acids. V trimming: 0 bases; J trimming: 8 bases; junction bases outside the gene matches: 4.

The rearrangement joins TRBV29-1 to TRBJ2-7; 11 nucleotides agree with TRBD2. J was trimmed by 3 bases and V by 7 bases; bases with no gene match: 2. Per the germline V gene, CDR1 is SQVTM and CDR2 is ANQGSEA. There are 12 residues in the CDR3. The CDR3 DNA sequence: TGCAGCGGAGGACTAGCGGGCTACGAGCAGTACTTC. Translation: CSGGLAGYEQYF.

Only one count was recorded for this clone. The chain carries TRBV19 and TRBJ2-7; D is possibly TRBD1 (6 bases). This CDR3 has 18 residues. Trimming stripped 3 bases from V and 3 bases from J, with 24 bases between. The V gene's germline CDR1 is LNHDA and CDR2 SQIVND (reference sequence). The CDR3 nucleotides read TGTGCCAGTAGTATCGAGACAGGACGAGGTCCACGTTTCTACGAGCAGTACTTC. It specifies CASSIETGRGPRFYEQYF.

The chain uses TRBV7-9 and TRBJ1-1; D might be TRBD1 (5 bases). Trimming cost V 2 bases and J 2 bases, with 6 bases left between them. Germline V lookup: CDR1 SEHNR, CDR2 FQNEAQ (reference sequence). This CDR3 comprises 13 residues. CDR3 amino acids: CASSLQGNTEAFF. CDR3 nucleotide sequence: TGTGCCAGCAGCTTACAGGGAAACACTGAAGCTTTCTTT.

The J gene is TRBJ2-7, the V gene TRBV21-1; the D segment call TRBD2 is taken from the table without a DNA check. TRBV21-1 is annotated as a pseudogene. There are 20 residues in the CDR3. CDR3 amino acids: CASSNPPISVRDTGSYEQYF. CDR3 nucleotides: TGTGCCAGCAGCAACCCTCCCATCTCAGTCCGGGATACGGGATCCTACGAGCAGTACTTC.

This chain joins TRBV28 and TRBJ2-1, with D tentatively TRBD2 (6 bases). CDR3 size: 13 residues. V gave up 3 bases and J gave up 8 bases, with 11 bases separating them. Germline-derived CDR1 and CDR2 are MDHEN and SYDVKM. CDR3 nucleotide sequence: TGTGCCAGCAGTTTCCTCAGGGACTATGAGCAGTTCTTC. This encodes CASSFLRDYEQFF. Using reference TRBV28 and TRBJ2-1 for the parts outside the CDR3, the full variable domain is DVKVTQSSRYLVKRTGEKVFLECVQDMDHENMFWYRQDPGLGLRLIYFSYDVKMKEKGDIPEGYSVSREKKERFSLILESASTNQTSMYLCASSFLRDYEQFFGPGTRLTVL.

This chain connects TRBV30 to TRBJ1-5, with TRBD1 as a possible D gene (6 bases). There are 14 residues in the CDR3. Trimming removed 1 base from V and 3 bases from J, with 10 bases in between. CDR1 is GTSNPN and CDR2 is SVGIG in the germline V gene (reference sequence). The CDR3 sequence: CAWSGGQTNQPQHF. DNA of the CDR3: TGTGCCTGGAGTGGGGGGCAGACCAATCAGCCCCAGCATTTT.

This clone occurred once. The V call is TRBV7-3, the J call TRBJ1-1; D might be TRBD1 (5 bases). The germline CDR1 and CDR2 sequences are SGHTA and FQGTGA. Deletions cut 2 bases from V and 3 bases from J, with 13 bases between. The CDR3 totals 15 residues. CDR3 amino acids: CASSLGARGDTEAFF. CDR3 nucleotide sequence: TGTGCCAGCAGCTTAGGCGCACGGGGGGACACTGAAGCTTTCTTT.

The genes are TRBV5-4 and TRBJ2-5, with 7 bases fitting TRBD1. Trimming took 0 bases from V and 5 from J; bases not matched to a gene: 7. Germline V gene sequence: CDR1 SGHNT, CDR2 YYREEE (reference sequence). The CDR3 spans 15 residues. The CDR3 spells CASSLGQGLSETQYF. The CDR3 DNA is TGTGCCAGCAGCTTGGGACAGGGTCTCTCGGAGACCCAGTACTTC.

This clone was detected only a few times. The rearrangement links TRBV18 to TRBJ1-1, with D tentatively TRBD1 (5 bases). The CDR3 spans 15 residues. Per germline, CDR1 KGHSH and CDR2 LQKENI. The V gene lost 5 bases and the J gene lost 4 bases, with 17 bases spanning the gap. The CDR3 loop is CASSIAEGSGTEAFF. The DNA for the CDR3 is TGTGCCAGCTCAATTGCGGAGGGGTCGGGCACTGAAGCTTTCTTT.

The genes are TRBV5-4 and TRBJ2-2; maybe TRBD2 (5 bases). V lost 2 bases to trimming and J lost 7 bases, with 9 bases between them. The CDR3 totals 13 residues. CDR1 is SGHNT and CDR2 is YYREEE in the germline V gene (reference sequence). The CDR3 DNA follows: TGTGCCAGCAGCTTTGGACTGTTCGGGGAGCTGTTTTTT. Encoded protein: CASSFGLFGELFF.

This chain uses TRBV5-6 with TRBJ2-2, with 12 bases identical to TRBD2. This CDR3 contains 17 residues. Germline V gene lookup returns CDR1 SGHDT and CDR2 YYEEEE. After removal of 3 bases from V and 5 bases from J, the junction contained 8 bases not matched to a gene. The DNA of the CDR3 is TGTGCCAGCAGCTCAAAGACTAGCGGGAGATGGACCGGGGAGCTGTTTTTT. This sequence encodes CASSSKTSGRWTGELFF.

A few counts support this clone. The rearrangement joins TRBV29-1 to TRBJ2-7; 8 bases align to TRBD1. V was clipped by 6 bases and J by 5 bases; unmatched bases: 6. CDR3 size: 12 residues. Per germline, CDR1 SQVTM and CDR2 ANQGSEA. Here the CDR3 reads CSVGQGVHEQYF. DNA of the CDR3: TGCAGCGTCGGACAGGGTGTGCACGAGCAGTACTTC.

The rearrangement joins TRBV10-3 to TRBJ2-7, with 7 bases identical to TRBD1. V lost 6 bases and J lost 0; bases outside the gene matches: 11. Germline assignment: CDR1 ENHRY and CDR2 SYGVKD. This CDR3 is 16 amino acids long. CDR3 coding DNA: TGTGCCATCAGCCCTCGTAGGGGGCTCAGCTCCTACGAGCAGTACTTC. This encodes CAISPRRGLSSYEQYF.

The chain couples TRBV5-4 to TRBJ2-3; 13 bases agree with TRBD2. The CDR3 consists of 16 residues. The ends lost 5 bases at V and 4 bases at J; junction bases unmatched: 7. Germline V lookup: CDR1 SGHNT, CDR2 YYREEE (reference sequence). The chain's CDR3 is CASRETSGGFSDTQYF. As DNA, the CDR3 is TGTGCCAGCAGGGAGACTAGCGGGGGGTTCTCAGATACGCAGTATTTT. Based on the CDR3 plus reference TRBV5-4 and TRBJ2-3, the full variable domain is ETGVTQSPTHLIKTRGQQVTLRCSSQSGHNTVSWYQQALGQGPQFIFQYYREEENGRGNFPPRFSGLQFPNYSSELNVNALELDDSALYLCASRETSGGFSDTQYFGPGTRLTVL.

This chain joins TRBV5-4 and TRBJ2-5; 7 bases line up with TRBD2. The J call may not be correct, given that the DNA end is closer to TRBJ2-7. CDR3 size: 15 residues. The V gene's germline CDR1 is SGHNT and CDR2 YYREEE (reference sequence). CDR3 residues: CASSLAGGSNNEQYF. The CDR3 region has the DNA TGTGCCAGCAGCTTGGCCGGCGGGAGTAACAACGAGCAGTACTTC.

About this clone itself: Other DNA sequences in the same sample also yield this CDR3. The V and J genes are TRBV10-3 and TRBJ2-1; 10 nucleotides match TRBD1. V trimming: 7 bases; J trimming: 7 bases; junction bases outside the gene matches: 4. CDR3 length: 13 residues. Germline V gives CDR1 ENHRY, CDR2 SYGVKD. The CDR3, as DNA: TGTGCCATCATGGGACAGGGGTCAAATGAGCAGTTCTTC. Amino acids: CAIMGQGSNEQFF.

This clone was found a few times. The chain is built from TRBV5-6 and TRBJ2-7, with D unresolved. This CDR3 contains 17 residues. The ends were cut back, 1 base at V and 0 bases at J, with 17 bases in the middle. Per germline, CDR1 SGHDT and CDR2 YYEEEE. The CDR3 region is CASSLLVSELHSYEQYF. The CDR3 coding sequence is TGTGCCAGCAGCTTGTTAGTATCGGAGCTCCACTCCTACGAGCAGTACTTC.

CDR3 DNA sequence: TGTGCCAGCAGCCATTACTCAAATCTTGACACCGGGGAGCTGTTTTTT. It encodes CASSHYSNLDTGELFF. V gene TRBV11-3 combines with J gene TRBJ2-2; D is ambiguous. CDR3 length: 16 amino acids. V lost 5 bases and J 3 bases, leaving 16 bases between the germline ends. The V gene's germline CDR1 is SGHNT and CDR2 YENEEA.